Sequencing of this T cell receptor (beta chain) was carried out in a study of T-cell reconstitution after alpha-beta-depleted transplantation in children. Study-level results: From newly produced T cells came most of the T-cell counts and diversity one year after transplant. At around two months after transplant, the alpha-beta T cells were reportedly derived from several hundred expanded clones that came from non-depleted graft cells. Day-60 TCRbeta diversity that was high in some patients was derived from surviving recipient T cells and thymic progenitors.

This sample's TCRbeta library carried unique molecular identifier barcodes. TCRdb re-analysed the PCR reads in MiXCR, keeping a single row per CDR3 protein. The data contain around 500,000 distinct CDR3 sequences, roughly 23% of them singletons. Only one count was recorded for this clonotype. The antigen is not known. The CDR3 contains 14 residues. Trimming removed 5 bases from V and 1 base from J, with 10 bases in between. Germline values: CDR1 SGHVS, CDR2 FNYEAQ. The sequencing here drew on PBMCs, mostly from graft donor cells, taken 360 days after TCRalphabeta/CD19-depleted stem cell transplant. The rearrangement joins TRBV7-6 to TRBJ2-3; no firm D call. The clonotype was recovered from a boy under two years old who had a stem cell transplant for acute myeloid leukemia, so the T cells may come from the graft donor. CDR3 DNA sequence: TGTGCCAGCAGCCAGTCTAGGGGCACAGATACGCAGTATTTT. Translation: CASSQSRGTDTQYF.